The 11 T cell receptor beta chains below come from one sample, sequenced in a study of T cells in localized non-small cell lung cancer. TCRdb's table, derived via immunoSEQ multiplex PCR, lists solely in-frame clones and lacks some. The table shows about 47,000 clones, with more than 85% occurring only once. Here the sequenced sample was PBMCs, taken before any cancer treatment. The source of these receptors is a man between 40 and 69 years old with stage II lung adenocarcinoma.

Only one count was recorded for this clone. The V call is TRBV6-1, the J call TRBJ1-1, with 8 bases lining up with TRBD1. This CDR3 spans 13 amino acids. CDR1 MNHNS and CDR2 SASEGT come from the germline V gene. With 6 bases clipped from V and 0 bases from J, the junction kept 0 bases outside the gene matches. CDR3 coding DNA: TGTGCCAGCAGCAGGGGGCTGAACACTGAAGCTTTCTTT. This encodes CASSRGLNTEAFF.

The chain links TRBV30 to TRBJ2-1; perhaps TRBD2 as D (6 bases). The germline V gene has CDR1 GTSNPN and CDR2 SVGIG (reference sequence). The CDR3 spans 11 residues. V lost 3 bases to trimming and J lost 8 bases, with 8 bases between them. For the CDR3, the DNA is TGTGCCTGGAGGGGGACTTATGAGCAGTTCTTC. Translation: CAWRGTYEQFF.

The rearrangement uses TRBV7-9 and TRBJ1-2, with D perhaps TRBD1 (5 bases). The germline CDR1 and CDR2 sequences are SEHNR and FQNEAQ (reference sequence). V was cut by 1 base and J by 3 bases, with 12 bases left in between. CDR3 length: 15 amino acids. The CDR3 region is CASSLGQGKDYGYTF. In DNA, the CDR3 is TGTGCCAGCAGCTTAGGGCAGGGTAAAGACTATGGCTACACCTTC.

The CDR3 DNA sequence: TGTGCCAGCAGCTTAGGAGGGGAAGCTAACTATGGCTACACCTTC. This gives the protein CASSLGGEANYGYTF. The rearrangement joins TRBV7-6 to TRBJ1-2; D is perhaps TRBD1 (5 bases). V was trimmed by 1 base and J by 0 bases, leaving 9 bases between them. The CDR3 is 15 residues long. Germline V CDR1 and CDR2: SGHVS, FNYEAQ.

The rearrangement joins TRBV10-2 to TRBJ2-3, with 7 bases aligning to TRBD2. CDR1 is WSHSY, CDR2 SAAADI, per germline. Unmatched junction bases numbered 5, after V lost 2 bases and J lost 3 bases. CDR3 length equals 15 residues. The CDR3 nucleotides read TGCGCCAGCAGTGAGAGGCGGGGGAAGACAGATACGCAGTATTTT. As protein: CASSERRGKTDTQYF.

This clone is deemed medium-sized. The gene calls are TRBV19 and TRBJ2-2, with a weak D call TRBD1 (5 bases). Germline-derived CDR1 and CDR2 are LNHDA and SQIVND (reference sequence). The CDR3 has 12 amino acids. V was pared by 3 bases and J by 6 bases, with 5 bases between. The CDR3 region is CASSIRAGELFF. The CDR3 DNA reads TGTGCCAGTAGTATCAGGGCCGGGGAGCTGTTTTTT.

The chain uses TRBV6-5 and TRBJ2-7, with 10 bases lining up with TRBD1. Losses at the gene ends were 5 bases for V and 5 bases for J; bases not matched to a gene: 3. The CDR3 contains 13 residues. CDR1 is MNHEY and CDR2 is SVGAGI in the germline V gene. This CDR3 is CASSRDRGDEQYV. The CDR3 DNA follows: TGTGCCAGCAGTAGGGACAGGGGCGACGAGCAGTACGTC.

This clone has just a few counts. The chain uses TRBV7-8 and TRBJ2-1, with D unresolved. Per the germline V gene, CDR1 is SGHVS and CDR2 is FQNEAQ. V shed 3 bases and J shed 2 bases, with 8 bases lying between them. The CDR3 runs to 14 residues. The CDR3 spells CASSFLGAYNEQFF. The CDR3 nucleotides are TGTGCCAGCAGCTTCTTAGGCGCCTACAATGAGCAGTTCTTC. Together with reference TRBV7-8 and TRBJ2-1, the CDR3 gives the full variable domain: GAGVSQSPRYKVAKRGQDVALRCDPISGHVSLFWYQQALGQGPEFLTYFQNEAQLDKSGLPSDRFFAERPEGSVSTLKIQRTQQEDSAVYLCASSFLGAYNEQFFGPGTRLTVL.

The rearrangement uses TRBV6-1 and TRBJ1-2; 7 bases map to TRBD1. This CDR3 is built from 17 residues. The germline V gene has CDR1 MNHNS and CDR2 SASEGT. The V segment lost 0 bases and the J segment 0 bases; nucleotides outside the gene matches: 7. For the CDR3, the DNA is TGTGCCAGCAGTGAAGCGACAGGGCAGGTGCCTAACTATGGCTACACCTTC. Protein sequence: CASSEATGQVPNYGYTF.

V and J are TRBV5-1 and TRBJ2-3; 11 positions match TRBD2. The CDR3 length is 16 residues. CDR1 is SGHRS and CDR2 is YFSETQ in the germline V gene. The trim removed 5 bases at V and 2 bases at J, leaving 7 bases unmatched. CDR3 protein: CASRLTSGAYTDTQYF. The CDR3 DNA reads as TGCGCCAGCAGGCTGACTAGCGGGGCTTACACAGATACGCAGTATTTT.

The chain employs TRBV7-9 and TRBJ2-7, with 9 bases fitting TRBD2. The CDR3 is 18 amino acids. The V segment lost 6 bases and the J segment 3 bases; nucleotides outside the gene matches: 18. Germline V gene data show CDR1 as SEHNR and CDR2 as FQNEAQ (reference sequence). For the CDR3, the DNA is TGTGCCAGCAGTCCCCCGGGACTAGCTGGGGGAAAGCACTACGAGCAGTACGTC. Protein sequence: CASSPPGLAGGKHYEQYV.